This T cell receptor (beta chain) derives from a study of blood T cell repertoires in COVID-19. About the research overall: The United States, Italy and Spain were the sources of the acute and convalescent COVID-19 samples.

Original processing notes: Counts of nucleated cells, estimated from reference gene primer amplification, were obtained. Produced via immunoSEQ multiplex PCR; TCRdb's table is partial and in-frame only. That table is the source of V, J and clone size, and D and trimming were worked out from the DNA. The top ten clones hold around 5.5% of a sample with 220,000 or so clones, around four fifths of them seen once. Germline V gene lookup returns CDR1 SGHAT and CDR2 FQNNGV. After removal of 3 bases from V and 3 bases from J, the junction contained 5 bases not matched to a gene. The length of the CDR3 is 15 residues.

Source material: peripheral blood. The chain links TRBV11-2 to TRBJ1-3; 7 bases fit TRBD1. The clonotype was recovered from a woman aged 55-70 years who had recovered from COVID-19. The CDR3 DNA follows: TGTGCCAGCAGCTTTAGGGGGCCCAGTGGAAACACCATATATTTT. Amino acid sequence: CASSFRGPSGNTIYF.